This T cell receptor (beta chain) was sequenced during a study of OX40 agonist ivuxolimab in advanced cancers. Study context: An anti-OX40 (CD134) antibody with agonistic activity, ivuxolimab, was administered to patients. Overall study results and limits: On average, a greater number of expanded clones characterised CD8+ T cells relative to CD4+. Not determined was the antigen specificity of the expanded peripheral T cells.

About this clone itself: Its antigen is unidentified.

Produced via immunoSEQ multiplex PCR; TCRdb's table is partial and in-frame only. The sample has some 31,000 clones; over 60% are singletons. Germline V gene data show CDR1 as SGHRS and CDR2 as YFSETQ. CDR3 length equals 14 residues. V was pared by 4 bases and J by 3 bases, with 6 bases of the junction left unmatched. Sampling of blood occurred at baseline, cycle 4 day 1, and cycle 7 day 1. The specimen comprised CD4+ or CD8+ T cells sorted from blood, sampled in a trial of the OX40 agonist ivuxolimab. The source of this sequence is an adult with an advanced solid tumor such as melanoma, head and neck, liver or kidney cancer. The gene calls are TRBV5-1 and TRBJ2-5; 7 bases are shared with TRBD1. The CDR3 spells CASSPTGTEETQYF. CDR3 nucleotides: TGCGCCAGCAGCCCGACAGGGACGGAAGAGACCCAGTACTTC.